This T cell receptor (beta chain) is from a study of cytotoxic CD8 clonotypes in ibrutinib-treated CLL. Study-wide background: Partial response was seen in around 24 patients and complete response in 2; after median roughly six years, about 14 stayed remitted, some twelve progressed. Findings and caveats of the study: Progressing and sustained-remission patients had different sampling times. Public clonotypes showed up rarely, and on treatment they shrank or held steady.

Depth targeted 1 in 200,000 to 1 in 1 million T cells, averaging roughly 9.3x coverage per clonotype. Repertoires were generated with immunoSEQ multiplex PCR, while TCRdb's copy carries only in-frame clones and drops some. This sample has some 290,000 clones, with around four fifths found just once. Only a few counts were recorded for this clone. Its cognate antigen is unknown. Per germline, CDR1 MNHNY and CDR2 SVGAGI (reference sequence). J gave up 4 bases and V 4 bases, and 2 bases lay outside the gene matches. The CDR3 runs to 14 residues. The TCR comes from a human donor with chronic lymphocytic leukemia. This material consisted of PBMCs, taken before ibrutinib treatment. This sequence joins TRBV6-6 and TRBJ2-7; TRBD2 agrees at 12 bases. This CDR3 reads CASSLTSGSYEQYF. The CDR3 DNA is TGTGCCAGCAGTTTGACTAGCGGGAGTTACGAGCAGTACTTC.